Below are 3 T cell receptor beta chains sequenced from a single sample in a study of cytomegalovirus exposure and HLA in healthy donors (TCRdb year 2017). The library relied on the immunoSEQ multiplex PCR assay. For the multiplex PCR, a mixture combining 60 forward primers for TCR Vbeta segments and 13 reverse primers for TCR Jbeta segments was used. Not all clones reach the TCRdb copy of this immuneACCESS table, which keeps in-frame sequences only. Checked studies attribute under half of the gap to unresolved V genes and leave the rest unexplained. The sample table lists around 120,000 clones, over 65% of them with a count of one. 11% of the sample belongs to the ten largest clones. The sample taken for sequencing was PBMCs. The source of these receptors is a woman aged 50 to 60 in good health and CMV-seropositive.

J is TRBJ2-1 and V is TRBV7-2; TRBD1 matches 7 bases. Losses at the gene ends were 5 bases for V and 9 bases for J; bases not matched to a gene: 10. The CDR3 has 14 amino acids. The germline V gene encodes CDR1 SGHTA and CDR2 FQGNSA. In nucleotides, the CDR3 is TGTGCCAGCAGCGGACGACAGGGAAGGAGTGAGCAGTTCTTC. Its translation: CASSGRQGRSEQFF.

V usage is TRBV14 and J usage is TRBJ2-7; tentatively, D is TRBD2 (5 bases). The V gene's germline CDR1 is SGHDN and CDR2 FVKESK. The V and J ends lost 1 base and 6 bases respectively, with 10 bases between them. The CDR3 is 13 amino acids. CDR3 loop: CASSQVSGSEQYF. The CDR3 DNA is TGTGCCAGCAGCCAAGTATCGGGGAGCGAGCAGTACTTC. The full variable domain, in which reference TRBV14 and TRBJ2-7 provide the parts outside the CDR3, is EAGVTQFPSHSVIEKGQTVTLRCDPISGHDNLYWYRRVMGKEIKFLLHFVKESKQDESGMPNNRFLAERTGGTYSTLKVQPAELEDSGVYFCASSQVSGSEQYFGPGTRLTVT.

For the CDR3, the DNA is TGTGCCAGCAAGGCATGGGGCGGTAATCAGCCCCAGCATTTT. Its translation is CASKAWGGNQPQHF. The rearrangement uses TRBV2 and TRBJ1-5, with a possible D match to TRBD1 (5 bases). The CDR3 has 14 residues. The germline CDR1 and CDR2 sequences are SNHLY and FYNNEI. V dropped 7 bases and J dropped 4 bases, with 14 bases sitting between them. Full variable domain (missing parts from reference TRBV2 and TRBJ1-5): EPEVTQTPSHQVTQMGQEVILRCVPISNHLYFYWYRQILGQKVEFLVSFYNNEISEKSEIFDDQFSVERPDGSNFTLKIRSTKLEDSAMYFCASKAWGGNQPQHFGDGTRLSIL.